Below, 30 T cell receptor beta chains from the same sample are listed, as sequenced in a study of beta chain features in type 1 diabetes. Expressed TCRB transcripts were sequenced after all isolated RNA was converted to cDNA. Here immunoSEQ multiplex PCR was the method, and the copy in TCRdb shows in-frame clones only, minus some. The profile shows some 330,000 clones, about 11% of them singletons. What was sequenced was naive CD4+ T cells from blood. The source is a woman aged 25 to 39 in good health.

Only a few counts were recorded for this clone. The chain is built from TRBV6-1 and TRBJ2-1, with 12 nucleotides matching TRBD1. This CDR3 region has 14 residues. The V segment lost 6 bases and the J segment 7 bases; nucleotides outside the gene matches: 4. Germline values: CDR1 MNHNS, CDR2 SASEGT. The CDR3 sequence is CASRVGQGANEQFF. In DNA form, the CDR3 reads TGTGCCAGCAGGGTGGGACAGGGGGCAAATGAGCAGTTCTTC.

This clone was found a few times. This sequence joins TRBV7-2 and TRBJ2-7, with 9 positions matching TRBD1. The V and J ends lost 2 bases and 4 bases, in that order; junction bases with no gene match: 6. The CDR3 is made up of 15 amino acids. Germline assignment: CDR1 SGHTA and CDR2 FQGNSA. The CDR3 DNA reads TGTGCCAGCAGCTTATCCCCCGGGACAGGGTACGAGCAGTACTTC. As protein: CASSLSPGTGYEQYF. Full variable domain (missing parts from reference TRBV7-2 and TRBJ2-7): GAGVSQSPSNKVTEKGKDVELRCDPISGHTALYWYRQSLGQGLEFLIYFQGNSAPDKSGLPSDRFSAERTGGSVSTLTIQRTQQEDSAVYLCASSLSPGTGYEQYFGPGTRLTVT.

The chain has TRBV4-1 and TRBJ2-1; D unclear. Germline V gene data show CDR1 as MGHRA and CDR2 as YSYEKL. The ends were cut back, 1 base at V and 6 bases at J, with 4 bases in the middle. The CDR3 covers 12 residues. CDR3 nucleotide sequence: TGCGCCAGCAGCCAAGCCAGCAATGAGCAGTTCTTC. Its translation: CASSQASNEQFF.

The chain employs TRBV28 and TRBJ1-2, with a tentative D call TRBD1 (5 bases). Germline V gives CDR1 MDHEN, CDR2 SYDVKM. The CDR3 length is 13 residues. Trimming cost V 5 bases and J 7 bases, with 14 bases left between them. The CDR3 sequence is CASSPGGEVGYTF. DNA for the CDR3: TGTGCCAGCAGTCCCGGGGGGGAGGTTGGCTACACCTTC.

The J gene is TRBJ2-5, the V gene TRBV7-9; 7 bases agree with TRBD1. The CDR3 spans 13 residues. Germline lookup yields CDR1 SEHNR and CDR2 FQNEAQ (reference sequence). The V segment lost 3 bases and the J segment 2 bases; nucleotides outside the gene matches: 0. CDR3 bases: TGTGCCAGCAGCTTGGGACAGCAAGAGACCCAGTACTTC. It yields the protein CASSLGQQETQYF.

The chain employs TRBV7-2 and TRBJ2-1; 9 nucleotides line up with TRBD2. The CDR3 extends over 14 amino acids. Germline loops: CDR1 SGHTA, CDR2 FQGNSA. V was pared by 5 bases and J by 6 bases, with 5 bases of the junction left unmatched. Here the CDR3 reads CASSGGLASNEQFF. The DNA of the CDR3 is TGTGCCAGCAGCGGGGGACTAGCCAGCAATGAGCAGTTCTTC.

This chain uses TRBV21-1 with TRBJ1-1; TRBD1, the table's D call, lacks a check against the DNA. TRBV21-1 is shown as a pseudogene. The CDR3 covers 18 residues. CDR3: CASSPPRGQPLMNTEAFF. CDR3 sequence (DNA): TGTGCCAGCAGCCCTCCCCGGGGACAGCCACTTATGAACACTGAAGCTTTCTTT.

The V and J genes are TRBV30 and TRBJ2-7; 11 bases align to TRBD2. Trimming at V came to 1 base and at J to 3 bases, leaving 2 bases not matched to a gene. The CDR3 runs 14 residues. Germline loops: CDR1 GTSNPN, CDR2 SVGIG (reference sequence). The CDR3 nucleotides read TGTGCCTGGAGTGGACTAGCGGGAATCTACGAGCAGTACTTC. Residues: CAWSGLAGIYEQYF.

This chain connects TRBV6-5 to TRBJ1-2, with D uncertain. CDR1 is MNHEY, CDR2 SVGAGI, per germline. Deletions cut 4 bases from V and 6 bases from J, with 9 bases between. This CDR3 has 12 amino acids. Here the CDR3 reads CASSSAGHGYTF. CDR3 nucleotides: TGTGCCAGCAGTTCCGCGGGTCATGGCTACACCTTC.

This clone showed up just a few times. V and J are TRBV30 and TRBJ1-3, with D perhaps matching TRBD1 (6 bases). V lost 0 bases and J lost 4, with 7 bases in between. CDR3 length equals 13 residues. In germline, CDR1 is GTSNPN, CDR2 SVGIG (reference sequence). In nucleotides, the CDR3 is TGTGCCTGGAGTGTAGACAGGGGAAACACCATATATTTT. This sequence encodes CAWSVDRGNTIYF.

This clone has more than one count but fewer than ten. The chain employs TRBV4-3 and TRBJ2-1; no clear D gene. Germline V gene lookup returns CDR1 LGHNA and CDR2 YSLEER. The CDR3 has 12 amino acids. V gave up 4 bases and J gave up 9 bases, with 10 bases separating them. CDR3 coding DNA: TGCGCCAGCAGCCCCCTTAGAGGTGAGCAGTTCTTC. Translating it yields CASSPLRGEQFF.

This clone was seen more than once but under ten times. The chain carries TRBV28 and TRBJ2-3, with 8 bases identical to TRBD1. The CDR3 length is 15 residues. Germline assignment: CDR1 MDHEN and CDR2 SYDVKM. V lost 5 bases, J lost 4 bases, and 8 bases stayed unmatched. CDR3 bases: TGTGCCAGCAGTCCCGCCGGACAGGGTGCAGATACGCAGTATTTT. This sequence encodes CASSPAGQGADTQYF.

Only a few counts were recorded for this clone. The chain employs TRBV11-2 and TRBJ1-1; a weak D match, TRBD1 (5 bases). The CDR3 is 13 residues long. CDR1 SGHAT and CDR2 FQNNGV come from the germline V gene. Trimming removed 2 bases from V and 5 bases from J, with 9 bases in between. CDR3 region: CASSLQGWTEAFF. In DNA, the CDR3 is TGTGCCAGCAGCTTACAGGGATGGACTGAAGCTTTCTTT.

The J gene is TRBJ2-5, the V gene TRBV7-2; D unresolved. The CDR3 extends over 14 amino acids. CDR1 is SGHTA and CDR2 is FQGNSA in the germline V gene. Trimming pared 5 bases from V and 2 bases from J, leaving 12 bases between. The CDR3: CASSGVRSQETQYF. For the CDR3, the DNA is TGTGCCAGCAGCGGAGTCCGCAGTCAAGAGACCCAGTACTTC.

This clone was counted a single time. The chain has TRBV10-3 and TRBJ2-5, with a weak D call TRBD2 (5 bases). Germline CDR1 reads ENHRY; CDR2 reads SYGVKD. The ends were cut back, 0 bases at V and 5 bases at J, with 10 bases in the middle. The CDR3 sequence is 14 residues long. CDR3 DNA: TGTGCCATCAGTGAGTCCTCGGGAACGGAGACCCAGTACTTC. This translates into CAISESSGTETQYF.

As for this clone: Other DNA sequences in this sample translate to the same CDR3. The chain joins TRBV2 to TRBJ2-2; 7 bases fit TRBD1. V trimming: 5 bases; J trimming: 5 bases; junction bases outside the gene matches: 5. CDR1 SNHLY and CDR2 FYNNEI come from the germline V gene. This CDR3 spans 14 amino acids. The DNA of the CDR3 is TGTGCCAGCAGTAGACAGGGTGGTACCGGGGAGCTGTTTTTT. Amino acids: CASSRQGGTGELFF.

A few counts support this clone. The rearrangement links TRBV15 to TRBJ1-5; 11 positions match TRBD1. Germline V gene lookup returns CDR1 LNHNV and CDR2 YYDKDF (reference sequence). The CDR3 is made up of 15 amino acids. Trimming cost V 5 bases and J 6 bases; bases outside gene matches: 6. In DNA, the CDR3 is TGTGCCACCAGCTGGGGACAGGGGGGCGTTCAGCCCCAGCATTTT. Protein: CATSWGQGGVQPQHF.

The sample holds a few counts of this clone. This chain links TRBV18 with TRBJ1-3; D possibly corresponds to TRBD1 (6 bases). The V and J ends lost 2 bases and 0 bases respectively, with 11 bases between them. The germline V gene has CDR1 KGHSH and CDR2 LQKENI. The CDR3 has 16 residues. The CDR3 loop reads CASSPRQVFSGNTIYF. CDR3 nucleotide sequence: TGTGCCAGCTCACCAAGACAGGTCTTCTCTGGAAACACCATATATTTT.

The chain uses TRBV12-5 and TRBJ2-6, with D unresolved. V was clipped by 0 bases and J by 0 bases, with 9 bases between them. Germline assignment: CDR1 LGHNT and CDR2 FRNRAP. The CDR3 extends over 17 amino acids. CDR3 region: CASGLVHRRSGANVLTF. The CDR3 region has the DNA TGTGCTAGTGGTTTGGTACACCGCCGCTCTGGGGCCAACGTCCTGACTTTC.

The chain employs TRBV27 and TRBJ2-2; D uncertain. In germline, CDR1 is MNHEY, CDR2 SMNVEV (reference sequence). This CDR3 comprises 13 residues. Trimming removed 10 bases at V and 1 base at J, with 10 bases between. CDR3 sequence: CATRVENTGELFF. In DNA form, the CDR3 reads TGTGCCACCCGGGTGGAGAACACCGGGGAGCTGTTTTTT.

As for this clone: One base away lies a much larger clone, so this may be a sequencing read error. Other DNA variants within this sample encode the same CDR3. The chain links TRBV7-6 to TRBJ2-5; D is unresolved. Trimming took off 5 bases at V and 2 bases at J, with 3 bases between the two ends. This CDR3 comprises 11 residues. The germline V gene has CDR1 SGHVS and CDR2 FNYEAQ. For the CDR3, the DNA is TGTGCCAGCAGCCCGCAAGAGACCCAGTACTTC. It encodes CASSPQETQYF.

There are a few counts of this clone. The V call is TRBV6-5, the J call TRBJ2-7, with 8 bases matching TRBD1. CDR1 MNHEY and CDR2 SVGAGI come from the germline V gene. This CDR3 has 14 residues. V trimming: 7 bases; J trimming: 2 bases; junction bases outside the gene matches: 7. CDR3 nucleotides: TGTGCCAGCACTCCTCGGACAGGGACCTACGAGCAGTACTTC. This codes for CASTPRTGTYEQYF.

The CDR3 sequence is CASSQSGDRGPNQPQHF. The DNA of the CDR3 is TGCGCCAGCAGTCAATCGGGGGACAGGGGGCCGAATCAGCCCCAGCATTTT. The gene calls are TRBV23-1 and TRBJ1-5; TRBD1 agrees at 12 bases. TRBV23-1 is an ORF for which the function is uncertain. V lost 0 bases, J lost 4 bases, and 4 bases stayed unmatched. This CDR3 has 17 amino acids.

DNA of the CDR3: TGTGCCAGCAGCTTAGATCGGGCCTACGAGCAGTACTTC. It codes for CASSLDRAYEQYF. The V call is TRBV11-2, the J call TRBJ2-7; the D is unclear. V lost 0 bases and J lost 2, with 5 bases in between. This CDR3 has 13 amino acids. The germline gives CDR1 SGHAT, CDR2 FQNNGV.

This clone has a handful of counts. The chain combines TRBV6-9 with TRBJ2-5, with D unresolved. The CDR3 loop spans 18 amino acids. Germline V gives CDR1 MNHGY, CDR2 SVAAGI. Between the trimmed V and J ends, which lost 3 bases and 0 bases, there was a span of 20 bases. The DNA of the CDR3 is TGTGCCAGCAGTTACCCGCCGCAAATTCGTCGGTACCAAGAGACCCAGTACTTC. It is translated as CASSYPPQIRRYQETQYF.

This clone occurred once. This chain connects TRBV6-6 to TRBJ2-3; possible D gene TRBD2, 6 bases. V lost 6 bases, J lost 0 bases, and 13 bases lay in between. The V gene's germline CDR1 is MNHNY and CDR2 SVGAGI (reference sequence). The CDR3 runs to 15 residues. The CDR3 DNA is TGTGCCAGCAGAAACCGGGACTCAAGCACAGATACGCAGTATTTT. Translation: CASRNRDSSTDTQYF.

The chain combines TRBV7-9 with TRBJ2-7, with 10 bases that match TRBD1. The trim removed 7 bases at V and 5 bases at J, leaving 11 bases unmatched. In germline, CDR1 is SEHNR, CDR2 FQNEAQ (reference sequence). The CDR3 runs 15 residues. This CDR3 reads CASNPSGQGGHEQYF. CDR3 nucleotide sequence: TGTGCCAGCAACCCGTCAGGACAGGGGGGCCACGAGCAGTACTTC.

This chain connects TRBV23-1 to TRBJ1-4, with TRBD1 matching 10 bases. TRBV23-1 is assigned to the ORF class and has an uncertain function. This CDR3 is built from 17 residues. Trimming cost V 4 bases and J 0 bases; bases outside gene matches: 5. The DNA for the CDR3 is TGCGCCAGCAGTCGGGACAGGGGAAAGCCAACTAATGAAAAACTGTTTTTT. Residues: CASSRDRGKPTNEKLFF.

This clone has only a few counts. The CDR3 loop reads CASSSSQGREQFF. The CDR3 DNA sequence: TGTGCCAGCAGCTCATCGCAGGGCCGTGAGCAGTTCTTC. The chain joins TRBV7-2 to TRBJ2-1; D may be TRBD1 (5 bases). Germline loops: CDR1 SGHTA, CDR2 FQGNSA. CDR3 length equals 13 residues. V was cut by 4 bases and J by 9 bases, with 13 bases left in between.

The rearrangement links TRBV6-6 to TRBJ2-7; tentative D call: TRBD2 (5 bases). Trimming cost V 11 bases and J 7 bases, with 15 bases left between them. CDR3 size: 11 residues. In germline, CDR1 is MNHNY, CDR2 SVGAGI (reference sequence). The CDR3 nucleotides read TGTGCCTGCGGAGGTTTGGTTGAGCAGTACTTC. It translates to CACGGLVEQYF.